One TCR beta chain is described in this entry. Its antigen remains unidentified. This may arise from a read error, as a much more abundant clone is one base away. This entry comes from a study of tumor and adjacent non-tumor tissue in lung cancer. TCRbeta libraries were built with three rounds of nested PCR, modified from ARM-PCR. TCRdb redid the calling of the multiplex PCR reads with MiXCR, one entry per CDR3 protein. The data contain approximately 150,000 distinct CDR3 sequences, roughly 66% of them singletons. This sample's RNA came from whole unsorted tissue. Findings and limits, study-wide: Compared with tumor, normal lung showed significantly lower TCR diversity.

The CDR3 extends over 12 amino acids. Germline lookup yields CDR1 DFQATT and CDR2 SNEGSKA (reference sequence). The rearrangement links TRBV20-1 to TRBJ1-2; D call uncertain. The sample comprised lung tumor tissue. The sequence came from a man aged 55 to 70 with small cell lung cancer. This chain's CDR3 is CSASKRNYGYAF. Written as DNA, the CDR3 is TGCAGTGCTAGTAAAAGAAACTATGGCTACGCCTTC.